This passage covers 13 T cell receptor beta chains from one sample sequenced in a study of blood T cell repertoires in COVID-19. Assay used: immunoSEQ multiplex PCR; TCRdb lists only in-frame clones, some missing. Among tens of thousands of clones listed, roughly 80% were seen once. Material: peripheral blood. All receptors come from a human donor in a cohort sampled during active or convalescent COVID-19.

The chain employs TRBV5-1 and TRBJ2-1, with D tentatively TRBD1 (6 bases). Trimming stripped 0 bases from V and 5 bases from J, with 6 bases between. The CDR3 covers 13 residues. Germline-derived CDR1 and CDR2 are SGHRS and YFSETQ. CDR3: CASSLGQDNEQFF. In DNA form, the CDR3 reads TGCGCCAGCAGCTTGGGACAGGACAATGAGCAGTTCTTC.

This rearrangement joins TRBV9 to TRBJ1-4; no firm D call. This CDR3 contains 16 residues. V was trimmed by 0 bases and J by 3 bases, leaving 12 bases between them. The germline CDR1 and CDR2 sequences are SGDLS and YYNGEE. This chain's CDR3 is CASSVGGIGANEKLFF. The CDR3 DNA follows: TGTGCCAGCAGCGTAGGAGGGATAGGCGCTAATGAAAAACTGTTTTTT.

V gene TRBV19 combines with J gene TRBJ1-1; 8 bases are a match to TRBD1. The CDR3 totals 15 residues. The trim removed 3 bases at V and 8 bases at J, leaving 11 bases unmatched. Germline CDR1 reads LNHDA; CDR2 reads SQIVND (reference sequence). The CDR3 loop is CASSIPGGAYREAFF. The CDR3 region has the DNA TGTGCCAGTAGTATCCCAGGGGGCGCTTACAGAGAAGCTTTCTTT.

This clone came up once. The chain links TRBV19 to TRBJ2-1, with D unclear. The V gene lost 0 bases and the J gene lost 0 bases, with 9 bases spanning the gap. This CDR3 region has 16 residues. The V gene's germline CDR1 is LNHDA and CDR2 SQIVND (reference sequence). CDR3: CASSIEPGASYNEQFF. The CDR3 coding sequence is TGTGCCAGTAGTATAGAGCCAGGTGCCTCCTACAATGAGCAGTTCTTC.

The chain has TRBV2 and TRBJ2-7, with TRBD1 as a possible D gene (5 bases). The CDR3 is 14 residues long. The V gene's germline CDR1 is SNHLY and CDR2 FYNNEI. Trimming cost V 1 base and J 7 bases, with 14 bases left between them. CDR3 sequence reads: CASSEGQGLREQYF. DNA of the CDR3: TGTGCCAGCAGTGAAGGGCAGGGTCTGAGAGAGCAGTACTTC.

This clone was seen a handful of times. The gene calls are TRBV4-1 and TRBJ2-6; D may be TRBD1 (5 bases). V gave up 4 bases and J gave up 0 bases, with 10 bases separating them. The CDR3 consists of 16 residues. Germline V gene sequence: CDR1 MGHRA, CDR2 YSYEKL. For the CDR3, the DNA is TGCGCCAGCAGCCGACTGACAGCCTCTGGGGCCAACGTCCTGACTTTC. Residues: CASSRLTASGANVLTF.

The chain couples TRBV6-2 or TRBV6-3 to TRBJ2-5, with TRBD2 as a possible D gene (6 bases). Germline loops: CDR1 MNHEY, CDR2 SVGEGT. The V end was cut by 0 bases, the J end by 4 bases, with 9 bases between. The CDR3 runs 14 residues. The CDR3 here is CASSYSGGGETQYF. DNA of the CDR3: TGTGCCAGCAGTTACTCTGGGGGAGGAGAGACCCAGTACTTC.

This chain uses TRBV15 with TRBJ2-1; D perhaps matches TRBD1 (6 bases). The CDR3 sequence is 15 residues long. V was clipped by 3 bases and J by 8 bases, with 17 bases between them. Looked up from germline, CDR1 is LNHNV and CDR2 is YYDKDF (reference sequence). The CDR3 sequence is CATSSSDRKAHEQFF. DNA of the CDR3: TGTGCCACCAGCAGTTCCGACAGGAAAGCACATGAGCAGTTCTTC.

The V and J genes are TRBV6-5 and TRBJ1-6, with TRBD1 identical over 9 bases. The CDR3 spans 15 residues. The trim removed 3 bases at V and 8 bases at J, leaving 5 bases unmatched. Germline CDR1 and CDR2: MNHEY and SVGAGI. CDR3 amino acids: CASSYGTGLDSPLHF. The DNA of the CDR3 is TGTGCCAGCAGTTATGGGACAGGGCTAGATTCACCCCTCCACTTT.

This clone was detected only a few times. V usage is TRBV10-3 and J usage is TRBJ2-3, with a tentative D call TRBD1 (5 bases). V was shortened by 3 bases and J by 6 bases, with 25 bases between the two germline ends. The CDR3 runs to 18 residues. Germline V gene lookup returns CDR1 ENHRY and CDR2 SYGVKD. The CDR3 nucleotides are TGTGCCATCAGTGATATTTTAGGGGTTGGACCGACCGGGGATACGCAGTATTTT. Translated: CAISDILGVGPTGDTQYF.

This chain connects TRBV9 to TRBJ1-2; D might be TRBD1 (6 bases). CDR1 is SGDLS and CDR2 is YYNGEE in the germline V gene. V gave up 0 bases and J gave up 8 bases, with 14 bases separating them. CDR3 size: 14 residues. CDR3 in DNA: TGTGCCAGCAGCGTAGCTACAGGGCATGGGGGCTACACCTTC. It translates to CASSVATGHGGYTF. Supplemented by reference TRBV9 and TRBJ1-2, the full variable domain reads DSGVTQTPKHLITATGQRVTLRCSPRSGDLSVYWYQQSLDQGLQFLIQYYNGEERAKGNILERFSAQQFPDLHSELNLSSLELGDSALYFCASSVATGHGGYTFGSGTRLTVV.

The chain links TRBV6-6 to TRBJ1-3; 9 bases align to TRBD1. This CDR3 has 16 amino acids. V lost 5 bases to trimming and J lost 2 bases; unmatched junction nucleotides: 7. Looked up from germline, CDR1 is MNHNY and CDR2 is SVGAGI (reference sequence). As DNA, the CDR3 is TGTGCCAGCAGTCCGACAGGGGGTGAGGCTGGAAACACCATATATTTT. It encodes CASSPTGGEAGNTIYF.

V and J are TRBV18 and TRBJ2-7; TRBD2 aligns across 7 bases. The CDR3 has 13 residues. Germline assignment: CDR1 KGHSH and CDR2 LQKENI. Trimming removed 2 bases from V and 3 bases from J; junction bases left unmatched: 1. The CDR3 sequence: CASSPGRDYEQYF. The DNA of the CDR3 is TGTGCCAGCTCACCAGGGAGGGACTACGAGCAGTACTTC.